This paragraph covers one TCR beta chain sequence. This clone is a singleton in its sample. There is no known antigen for this receptor. Base-call qualities are not available, and no considerably larger clone is one nucleotide away. Participants in the prospective study were aged roughly 18 to 100 years, lived in 24 United States geographic areas, and enrolled through a virtual design. In the prospective study, cohorts were assigned on the basis of participant-reported clinical history obtained from a screening survey and a study questionnaire. For ImmuneRACE Cohort 3, a participant was defined as recovered based on two consecutive negative NP/OP PCR tests, clearance by a healthcare professional, or resolution of symptoms. Mobile phlebotomists in the prospective study collected whole blood, serum and a nasopharyngeal or oropharyngeal swab from every participant. Over a roughly 2-month period, participants in the prospective study had the option of providing additional blood draws and questionnaires. Prospective study blood samples were shipped either frozen or at room temperature before DNA extraction.

Taken from cysteine to phenylalanine, the CDR3 has 14 residues. Only CDR3 DNA is held: 42 bases, read in frame from base 1. Reading the germline V gene (reference sequence) gives CDR1 LNHDA and CDR2 SQIVND. V trim: 11 bases; J trim: 9 bases; unmatched bases: 13. TCRbeta CDR3 regions were amplified from genomic DNA by means of the immunoSEQ Assay, a bias-controlled multiplex PCR. The paper's data handling went like this. The number of nucleated cells in each sample was estimated from the amplification of reference gene primers within the assay. To quantify the absolute abundance of each unique TCRbeta CDR3 rearrangement, sequence reads were collapsed and filtered. Productive Simpson clonality was computed per sample as the square root of Simpson's diversity index over productive rearrangements. TCRdb's version of the immuneACCESS table is confined to in-frame rearrangements and falls short of the full clone set. An unresolved V gene accounts for under half of the shortfall where checked; the remainder is of unknown origin. The D gene and trimming were derived from the DNA, and the V and J assignments and clone size from that table. The sample has about 270,000 clones on record, around 91% of them singletons. 2.4% of the sample is held by the ten biggest clonotypes.

The sample comes from a study of blood T cell repertoires in COVID-19 (dated by TCRdb to about 2020). As for the study more broadly: Samples from collaborators originated in the United States, Italy and Spain and spanned both the acute and convalescent phases of COVID-19. Subjects who had been exposed to COVID-19, were actively infected with it, or had recovered from it provided the deeply sampled blood TCRbeta repertoires that made up the dataset. The material from the prospective study consisted of cDNA or gDNA derived from T cells, B-cell-depleted T cells, or PBMCs. Where available, HLA class I and class II types were taken from metadata supplied by the sample provider and were not determined by assay-based typing. The samples were drawn from the first 160 participants of the ongoing ImmuneRACE study and from some 1,300 subjects provided by 6 global collaborators. A freely available public database, intended as a resource for researchers studying the immune response to SARS-CoV-2, is where the repertoires were released. A de-identified subject ID, COVID-19 status, age in years and sex were almost always included in the sample metadata. What the research found in general, with its limitations: Clinical and demographic metadata were provided uncurated, with the amount varying by source and participant.

The specimen was PBMCs or T cells enriched from blood (not recorded which). The chain joins TRBV19 to TRBJ1-6; TRBD1 agrees with 7 junctional bases. This TCR derives from a woman between 18 and 29 years old who had recovered from COVID-19. The DNA sequence is TGTGCCTGCCGAAACAGGGGAGTAGGTTCACCCCTCCACTTT. The encoded protein is CACRNRGVGSPLHF.